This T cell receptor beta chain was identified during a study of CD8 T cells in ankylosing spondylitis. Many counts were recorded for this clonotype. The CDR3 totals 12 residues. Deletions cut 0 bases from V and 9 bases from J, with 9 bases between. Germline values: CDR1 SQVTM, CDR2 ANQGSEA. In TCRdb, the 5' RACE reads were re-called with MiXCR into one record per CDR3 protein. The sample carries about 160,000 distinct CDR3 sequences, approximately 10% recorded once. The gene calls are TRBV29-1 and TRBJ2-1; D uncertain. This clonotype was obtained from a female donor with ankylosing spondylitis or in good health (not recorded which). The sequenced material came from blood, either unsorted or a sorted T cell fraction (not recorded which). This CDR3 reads CSVEDIPGEQFF. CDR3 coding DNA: TGCAGCGTTGAAGACATTCCGGGTGAGCAGTTCTTC.